These 15 T cell receptor beta chains were sequenced from one sample in a study of tumor-infiltrating lymphocytes in oesophageal squamous cell carcinoma. A single record per CDR3 protein comes from TCRdb applying MiXCR to the PCR reads. The data contain 3,500 or so distinct CDR3 sequences, roughly a sixth of them singletons. Sequencing input: esophageal tumor tissue. These receptors all stem from a male donor with esophageal squamous cell carcinoma.

This clonotype was observed at least ten times. The chain joins TRBV6-2 or TRBV6-3 to TRBJ2-4; no reliable D call. Germline values: CDR1 MNHEY, CDR2 SVGEGT. The CDR3 covers 12 residues. The V end was cut by 7 bases, the J end by 4 bases, with 8 bases between. CDR3 in amino acids: CASIVKKNIQYF. The CDR3 DNA reads TGTGCCAGCATCGTCAAGAAAAACATTCAGTACTTC.

By share of the sample, this clonotype is medium-sized. The chain links TRBV6-1 to TRBJ1-6; D may be TRBD1 (5 bases). Germline CDR1 MNHNS, CDR2 SASEGT. The CDR3 contains 16 residues. V was cut by 5 bases and J by 2 bases, with 13 bases left in between. The CDR3, as DNA: TGTGCCAGCAGTTCGCGGGGCGCCGCCTATAATTCACCCCTCCACTTT. Translated, it gives CASSSRGAAYNSPLHF.

This clonotype is large. The CDR3 reads CASSLQGSSYNEQFF. The CDR3 DNA is TGTGCCAGCAGCTTACAGGGTAGCTCCTACAATGAGCAGTTCTTC. The chain is built from TRBV7-3 and TRBJ2-1; D perhaps matches TRBD1 (5 bases). The CDR3 has 15 residues. Deletions cut 2 bases from V and 0 bases from J, with 8 bases between. Germline V gene data show CDR1 as SGHTA and CDR2 as FQGTGA.

In its sample, this clonotype is medium-sized (0.01 to 0.1%). V is TRBV12-3 or TRBV12-4 and J is TRBJ2-7; D perhaps matches TRBD2 (5 bases). The CDR3 consists of 14 residues. Trimming took off 6 bases at V and 5 bases at J, with 17 bases between the two ends. CDR3 protein: CASSTFRGLDEQYF. In nucleotides, the CDR3 is TGTGCCAGCAGCACCTTTCGAGGGTTAGACGAGCAGTACTTC.

V and J are TRBV20-1 and TRBJ1-2; no definite D call. The J call may be in error: the DNA end matches TRBJ2-7 better. Germline CDR1 and CDR2: DFQATT and SNEGSKA (reference sequence). The CDR3 sequence is 13 residues long. The CDR3 DNA reads TGCAGTGCTAGGTACCATCACTCCTACGAGCAGTACTTC. It translates to CSARYHHSYEQYF.

Only a few counts were recorded for this clonotype. Likely a read error: the CDR3 ends without its conserved phenylalanine or tryptophan. The limits of the CDR3 on the DNA are not certain, so only TCRdb's listed CDR3 is given. V gene TRBV7-6 combines with J gene TRBJ2-7; TRBD1 reflects the table's D call only, with no check against the DNA. Germline loops: CDR1 SGHVS, CDR2 FNYEAQ. The CDR3 totals 19 residues, both ends included. CDR3 sequence reads: CASSPTPHQNLFYGYTFGS.

This clonotype was seen ten or more times. The V and J genes are TRBV18 and TRBJ1-1; D unresolved. The CDR3 consists of 13 residues. The V end lost 6 bases, the J end lost 1 base, and 9 bases lay between the germline ends. CDR1 KGHSH and CDR2 LQKENI come from the germline V gene. The CDR3: CASSNWKNTEAFF. CDR3 nucleotide sequence: TGTGCCAGCTCCAACTGGAAGAACACTGAAGCTTTCTTT. Full variable domain (outside the CDR3, taken from reference TRBV18 and TRBJ1-1): NAGVMQNPRHLVRRRGQEARLRCSPMKGHSHVYWYRQLPEEGLKFMVYLQKENIIDESGMPKERFSAEFPKEGPSILRIQQVVRGDSAAYFCASSNWKNTEAFFGQGTRLTVV.

Concerning this clonotype: This CDR3 fails to terminate in the conserved phenylalanine or tryptophan, so it likely reflects a read error. No DNA is shown, since the ends of the CDR3 on it are uncertain; the CDR3 is the one TCRdb lists. V gene TRBV7-6 combines with J gene TRBJ2-3; the table names TRBD2, a call not compared with the DNA. Termini included, the CDR3 measures 17 amino acids. Germline loops: CDR1 SGHVS, CDR2 FNYEAQ. The CDR3 here is CASSSEAQRGNEQYFGS.

Judged by abundance, this clonotype is medium-sized. This rearrangement joins TRBV7-9 to TRBJ2-2, with 7 bases matching TRBD1. This CDR3 is 15 amino acids long. V trimming: 1 base; J trimming: 7 bases; junction bases outside the gene matches: 6. Germline lookup yields CDR1 SEHNR and CDR2 FQNEAQ (reference sequence). CDR3 in amino acids: CASSLGQGVRGELFF. In nucleotides, the CDR3 is TGTGCCAGCAGCTTAGGTCAGGGGGTCCGCGGGGAGCTGTTTTTT. Combining the CDR3 with reference TRBV7-9 and TRBJ2-2 gives the whole variable domain DTGVSQNPRHKITKRGQNVTFRCDPISEHNRLYWYRQTLGQGPEFLTYFQNEAQLEKSRLLSDRFSAERPKGSFSTLEIQRTEQGDSAMYLCASSLGQGVRGELFFGEGSRLTVL.

This clonotype came up many times. The chain is built from TRBV12-3 or TRBV12-4 and TRBJ2-3, with D tentatively TRBD2 (7 bases). The CDR3 totals 16 residues. With 5 bases removed from V and 0 bases from J, the gap between germline ends came to 15 bases. The CDR3 region has the DNA TGTGCCAGCAGTACCGGGGGGCACTTAAGCACAGATACGCAGTATTTT. Translating it yields CASSTGGHLSTDTQYF.

As regards this clonotype: This may come from a read error, since a much larger clone is one base off. V usage is TRBV2 and J usage is TRBJ2-1; D may be TRBD2 (6 bases). The J call may be mistaken, given a closer DNA end match to TRBJ2-7. CDR1 and CDR2 from the germline V gene are SNHLY and FYNNEI. This CDR3 region has 11 residues. The DNA of the CDR3 is TGTGCCAGCGCGGGGTTGAATGAGCAGTACTTC. Protein product: CASAGLNEQYF.

In regard to this clonotype: A read error may account for a junction end that differs from germline. V gene TRBV11-2 combines with J gene TRBJ2-7; no clear D gene. The CDR3 runs to 15 residues. CDR1 and CDR2 (germline): SGHAT, FQNNGV. In nucleotides, the CDR3 is TGTGCCAGCAGCTTAGTGGCCTTATTGAACACTGGAGCTTTCTTC. Amino acid sequence: CASSLVALLNTGAFF.

This clonotype was detected many times. This may come from a read error, since a much larger clone is one base off. The chain uses TRBV28 and TRBJ2-5; D is possibly TRBD2 (7 bases). This CDR3 has 16 residues. Germline V lookup: CDR1 MDHEN, CDR2 SYDVKM. V was cut by 3 bases and J by 11 bases, with 25 bases left in between. The CDR3 loop is CASSFIRGGAYNEQYF. In DNA, the CDR3 is TGTGCCAGCAGTTTCATCCGAGGGGGGGCCTACAATGAGCAGTACTTC. The entire variable domain, with the rest obtained from reference TRBV28 and TRBJ2-5, is as follows: DVKVTQSSRYLVKRTGEKVFLECVQDMDHENMFWYRQDPGLGLRLIYFSYDVKMKEKGDIPEGYSVSREKKERFSLILESASTNQTSMYLCASSFIRGGAYNEQYFGPGTRLLVL.

This clonotype was seen many times. The J gene is TRBJ2-7, the V gene TRBV27, with D tentatively TRBD2 (7 bases). V was pared by 7 bases and J by 0 bases, with 10 bases between. The CDR3 extends over 13 amino acids. Germline lookup yields CDR1 MNHEY and CDR2 SMNVEV (reference sequence). CDR3 sequence: CASMGGASYEQYF. The CDR3 DNA reads as TGTGCCAGCATGGGGGGGGCCTCCTACGAGCAGTACTTC.

This clonotype appeared many times. The chain employs TRBV18 and TRBJ2-1; 8 bases map to TRBD1. This CDR3 contains 16 residues. Looked up from germline, CDR1 is KGHSH and CDR2 is LQKENI. J lost 4 bases, V lost 3 bases, and 8 bases had no gene match. The chain's CDR3 is CASSPRTGQEYNEQFF. CDR3 DNA sequence: TGTGCCAGCTCACCTAGGACGGGACAGGAGTACAATGAGCAGTTCTTC.